The 25 T cell receptor beta chains listed next were all sequenced from one sample in a study of blood T cell repertoires in COVID-19. Sequencing was performed with immunoSEQ multiplex PCR; in TCRdb, only in-frame clones are kept and a portion is missing. The sample includes roughly 200,000 clones, around 81% seen only once; the top ten take 4.5% to 7%. Sequenced sample: peripheral blood. These receptor sequences come from a woman aged 70-85 years with acute or convalescent COVID-19.

The chain couples TRBV11-2 to TRBJ2-7, with 9 nucleotides matching TRBD1. The V and J ends lost 5 bases and 3 bases, in that order; junction bases with no gene match: 8. This CDR3 spans 15 amino acids. In germline, CDR1 is SGHAT, CDR2 FQNNGV. The CDR3 DNA is TGTGCCAGCAGCCCGGATTCGACAGGGGGCTACGAGCAGTACTTC. Translating it yields CASSPDSTGGYEQYF.

The V gene is TRBV11-2, the J gene TRBJ1-5, with 7 positions matching TRBD1. The V gene end was trimmed by 4 bases and the J gene end by 2 bases; junction bases not matched to a gene: 5. The CDR3 covers 15 residues. CDR1 and CDR2 from the germline V gene are SGHAT and FQNNGV. CDR3 sequence reads: CASSSGGIGNQPQHF. The CDR3 DNA sequence: TGTGCCAGCAGCTCAGGGGGAATTGGCAATCAGCCCCAGCATTTT.

The chain has TRBV27 and TRBJ2-7, with TRBD2 matching over 14 bases. This CDR3 region has 15 residues. Trimming at V came to 3 bases and at J to 2 bases, leaving 0 bases not matched to a gene. CDR1 MNHEY and CDR2 SMNVEV come from the germline V gene (reference sequence). This chain's CDR3 is CASSLGLAGAYEQYF. CDR3 DNA: TGTGCCAGCAGTTTGGGACTAGCGGGAGCCTACGAGCAGTACTTC.

The gene calls are TRBV28 and TRBJ2-2; tentatively, D is TRBD2 (5 bases). CDR1 MDHEN and CDR2 SYDVKM come from the germline V gene. There are 15 residues in the CDR3. V was clipped by 3 bases and J by 4 bases, with 12 bases between them. The chain's CDR3 is CASSFPGEGTGELFF. The CDR3 DNA follows: TGTGCCAGCAGTTTTCCCGGGGAAGGCACCGGGGAGCTGTTTTTT. The full variable domain, completed using reference TRBV28 and TRBJ2-2, is DVKVTQSSRYLVKRTGEKVFLECVQDMDHENMFWYRQDPGLGLRLIYFSYDVKMKEKGDIPEGYSVSREKKERFSLILESASTNQTSMYLCASSFPGEGTGELFFGEGSRLTVL.

In its sample, this clone was seen once. The gene calls are TRBV6-5 and TRBJ1-6; weak D call: TRBD1 (6 bases). V lost 5 bases and J 5 bases, leaving 10 bases between the germline ends. The CDR3 is 14 residues long. Looked up from germline, CDR1 is MNHEY and CDR2 is SVGAGI. CDR3 in DNA: TGTGCCAGCAGTAGGGGGAGGGATAATTCACCCCTCCACTTT. This sequence encodes CASSRGRDNSPLHF.

The chain has TRBV18 and TRBJ2-3, with D possibly matching TRBD1 (6 bases). CDR1 and CDR2 from the germline V gene are KGHSH and LQKENI. Deletions cut 6 bases from V and 5 bases from J, with 15 bases between. The CDR3 consists of 14 residues. CDR3 DNA: TGTGCCAGCTCCCCGGTGGGGGCAAAAGATACGCAGTATTTT. Its translation: CASSPVGAKDTQYF. Full variable domain (outside the CDR3, taken from reference TRBV18 and TRBJ2-3): NAGVMQNPRHLVRRRGQEARLRCSPMKGHSHVYWYRQLPEEGLKFMVYLQKENIIDESGMPKERFSAEFPKEGPSILRIQQVVRGDSAAYFCASSPVGAKDTQYFGPGTRLTVL.

The chain employs TRBV6-5 and TRBJ2-1; TRBD2 matches 9 bases. CDR3 length: 15 residues. Germline V gene sequence: CDR1 MNHEY, CDR2 SVGAGI. V was clipped by 5 bases and J by 9 bases; unmatched bases: 11. CDR3 DNA sequence: TGTGCCAGCAGTAACCGGAAGCGGGAGGTCAGTGAGCAGTTCTTC. It yields the protein CASSNRKREVSEQFF.

The rearrangement links TRBV28 to TRBJ2-5; the D is unclear. Germline CDR1 MDHEN, CDR2 SYDVKM. The V and J ends lost 6 bases and 3 bases respectively, with 14 bases between them. The CDR3 has 14 amino acids. The CDR3, as DNA: TGTGCCAGCAGCCCCTCCGGAGTAGAAGAGACCCAGTACTTC. Translated: CASSPSGVEETQYF. The variable domain in full, with the rest retrieved from reference TRBV28 and TRBJ2-5, is DVKVTQSSRYLVKRTGEKVFLECVQDMDHENMFWYRQDPGLGLRLIYFSYDVKMKEKGDIPEGYSVSREKKERFSLILESASTNQTSMYLCASSPSGVEETQYFGPGTRLLVL.

Concerning this clone: The sample holds other DNA sequences that translate to the same CDR3. The rearrangement uses TRBV7-2 and TRBJ2-7, with 10 positions matching TRBD2. The V gene's germline CDR1 is SGHTA and CDR2 FQGNSA. V trimming: 1 base; J trimming: 5 bases; junction bases outside the gene matches: 8. The length of the CDR3 is 16 residues. CDR3 DNA sequence: TGTGCCAGCAGCTTAGTTCTGAGCGGGAGGGCCCACGAGCAGTACTTC. It translates to CASSLVLSGRAHEQYF.

The genes are TRBV30 and TRBJ1-5, with D possibly being TRBD1 (5 bases). Germline V gene data show CDR1 as GTSNPN and CDR2 as SVGIG (reference sequence). Trimming removed 5 bases from V and 6 bases from J, with 14 bases in between. The CDR3 runs to 13 residues. The CDR3 spells CAWSLQGSQPQHF. CDR3 coding DNA: TGTGCCTGGTCGCTCCAGGGAAGTCAGCCCCAGCATTTT.

This chain links TRBV11-2 with TRBJ2-7; 8 bases line up with TRBD1. V was clipped by 4 bases and J by 5 bases; unmatched bases: 4. The CDR3 spans 13 residues. Germline V CDR1 and CDR2: SGHAT, FQNNGV. CDR3 loop: CASSSGQANEQYF. The DNA of the CDR3 is TGTGCCAGCAGCTCGGGACAGGCTAACGAGCAGTACTTC.

V usage is TRBV6-5 and J usage is TRBJ1-5, with TRBD1 as a possible D gene (5 bases). V was trimmed by 6 bases and J by 7 bases, leaving 10 bases between them. Germline V gene sequence: CDR1 MNHEY, CDR2 SVGAGI. CDR3 size: 12 residues. The CDR3 sequence is CASSRVEQPQHF. In nucleotides, the CDR3 is TGTGCCAGCAGCAGGGTAGAGCAGCCCCAGCATTTT.

V usage is TRBV6-2 or TRBV6-3 and J usage is TRBJ2-7, with D unresolved. Germline CDR1 MNHEY, CDR2 SVGEGT. V lost 2 bases, J lost 7 bases, and 12 bases lay in between. The CDR3 is made up of 13 amino acids. CDR3 nucleotides: TGTGCCAGCAGTTACCCTATTGACGGGGAGCAGTACTTC. This encodes CASSYPIDGEQYF.

V is TRBV10-3 and J is TRBJ2-6; 12 positions agree with TRBD2. Germline lookup yields CDR1 ENHRY and CDR2 SYGVKD. V was clipped by 3 bases and J by 2 bases; unmatched bases: 8. The CDR3 is made up of 19 amino acids. In DNA, the CDR3 is TGTGCCATCAGTGAAGTCCTAGCGGGAGGGCTGACTGGGGCCAACGTCCTGACTTTC. It yields the protein CAISEVLAGGLTGANVLTF.

The V call is TRBV2, the J call TRBJ2-7, with D unclear. CDR1 and CDR2 (germline): SNHLY, FYNNEI. CDR3 length equals 11 residues. Trimming shortened V by 7 bases and J by 7 bases, and 11 bases separated the two germline ends. The CDR3 region is CASTRDWEQYF. The CDR3 bases are TGTGCCAGCACCCGAGATTGGGAGCAGTACTTC.

The rearrangement uses TRBV3-1 (or the pseudogene TRBV3-2) and TRBJ1-2; D gene unclear. The germline V gene has CDR1 LGHDT and CDR2 YNNKEL (reference sequence). Trimming left V 2 bases short and J 0 bases short, with 4 bases between. The CDR3 has 13 residues. CDR3 sequence (DNA): TGTGCCAGCAGCCAATCTACTAACTATGGCTACACCTTC. The encoded protein is CASSQSTNYGYTF.

This chain connects TRBV10-3 to TRBJ2-7, with a weak D call TRBD2 (5 bases). Germline V gene sequence: CDR1 ENHRY, CDR2 SYGVKD. The CDR3 contains 13 residues. Trimming took off 2 bases at V and 7 bases at J, with 12 bases between the two ends. The CDR3 spells CAISEVPGGEQYF. CDR3 DNA sequence: TGTGCCATCAGTGAGGTCCCAGGAGGTGAGCAGTACTTC.

J is TRBJ1-1 and V is TRBV3-1 (or the pseudogene TRBV3-2); D possibly corresponds to TRBD1 (5 bases). V lost 7 bases and J lost 3, with 18 bases in between. Germline CDR1 reads LGHDT; CDR2 reads YNNKEL (reference sequence). The CDR3 runs 15 residues. CDR3 coding DNA: TGTGCCAGCAAAGCTATAGGGCGGGGCGACACTGAAGCTTTCTTT. Amino acid sequence: CASKAIGRGDTEAFF.

CDR3 in DNA: TGTGCCAGCAGCGTAGGTGTGGGAGGTACAGATACGCAGTATTTT. It is translated as CASSVGVGGTDTQYF. The genes are TRBV9 and TRBJ2-3, with a tentative D call TRBD2 (6 bases). This CDR3 has 15 amino acids. Germline values: CDR1 SGDLS, CDR2 YYNGEE. Between the trimmed V and J ends, which lost 0 bases and 3 bases, there was a span of 11 bases.

J is TRBJ2-7 and V is TRBV5-1, with D maybe TRBD1 (6 bases). Germline V gene data show CDR1 as SGHRS and CDR2 as YFSETQ. There are 14 residues in the CDR3. V was pared by 1 base and J by 2 bases, with 10 bases between. The CDR3 protein is CASSLSSGAYEQYF. The CDR3 region has the DNA TGCGCCAGCAGCTTGTCGTCAGGGGCCTACGAGCAGTACTTC.

V usage is TRBV7-8 and J usage is TRBJ1-5, with D possibly TRBD1 on 5 matching bases. Deletions cut 0 bases from V and 3 bases from J, with 6 bases between. Germline CDR1 reads SGHVS; CDR2 reads FQNEAQ. The CDR3 runs to 14 residues. The CDR3 coding sequence is TGTGCCAGCAGCTTAGCAGGGGCCAATCAGCCCCAGCATTTT. Translation gives CASSLAGANQPQHF.

The chain employs TRBV6-5 and TRBJ1-5, with 10 bases matching TRBD1. The germline gives CDR1 MNHEY, CDR2 SVGAGI. The CDR3 consists of 15 residues. J was trimmed by 1 base and V by 6 bases; bases with no gene match: 3. The CDR3 coding sequence is TGTGCCAGCAGGGACAGGGGGGGGAGCAATCAGCCCCAGCATTTT. The encoded protein is CASRDRGGSNQPQHF.

The chain is built from TRBV12-3 or TRBV12-4 and TRBJ1-6, with D hard to call. Between the trimmed V and J ends, which lost 5 bases and 10 bases, there was a span of 9 bases. This CDR3 has 12 amino acids. CDR3 amino acids: CASSPTSSPLHF. The CDR3 DNA is TGTGCCAGCAGTCCGACATCATCACCCCTCCACTTT.

This clone was detected only a few times. V usage is TRBV30 and J usage is TRBJ1-2; 7 bases agree with TRBD1. This CDR3 contains 12 residues. V was pared by 6 bases and J by 3 bases, with 4 bases of the junction left unmatched. CDR1 and CDR2 from the germline V gene are GTSNPN and SVGIG (reference sequence). CDR3 region: CACLDRDYGYTF. Written as DNA, the CDR3 is TGTGCCTGCCTAGACAGGGACTATGGCTACACCTTC. The full variable domain, rest sourced from reference TRBV30 and TRBJ1-2, is SQTIHQWPATLVQPVGSPLSLECTVEGTSNPNLYWYRQAAGRGLQLLFYSVGIGQISSEVPQNLSASRPQDRQFILSSKKLLLSDSGFYLCACLDRDYGYTFGSGTRLTVV.

The chain is built from TRBV6-5 and TRBJ2-5; 10 bases are shared with TRBD1. V trimming: 6 bases; J trimming: 2 bases; junction bases outside the gene matches: 6. The CDR3 is 15 amino acids. Germline lookup yields CDR1 MNHEY and CDR2 SVGAGI. Here the CDR3 reads CASSGTGVGQETQYF. The CDR3 DNA follows: TGTGCCAGCAGCGGGACAGGGGTTGGGCAAGAGACCCAGTACTTC.